The 13 T cell receptor beta chains in this list originate from one sample, sequenced in a study of T cell responses to AZD1222 COVID-19 vaccine. This table comes from immunoSEQ multiplex PCR, and its TCRdb copy is limited to in-frame clones, with some not included. The sample shows about 90,000 clones, around 84% of them seen only once. The sequencing here drew on peripheral blood, taken 28 days after the second AZD1222 dose. The receptors derive from an adult who received the AZD1222 COVID-19 vaccine.

The chain joins TRBV30 to TRBJ2-7; TRBD1 matches 8 bases. Germline V CDR1 and CDR2: GTSNPN, SVGIG (reference sequence). This CDR3 contains 14 residues. Germline trimming cut 3 bases from V and 2 bases from J; bases unmatched to any gene: 6. In DNA, the CDR3 is TGTGCCTGGAGGAGGACAGGGATCACCTACGAGCAGTACTTC. Its protein is CAWRRTGITYEQYF.

The gene calls are TRBV18 and TRBJ1-2; 7 bases align to TRBD1. The V segment lost 5 bases and the J segment 10 bases; nucleotides outside the gene matches: 13. The germline gives CDR1 KGHSH, CDR2 LQKENI. The CDR3 consists of 14 residues. CDR3 loop: CASSSTLQDRDYTF. The CDR3 nucleotides read TGTGCCAGCTCATCTACTCTCCAAGACAGGGACTACACCTTC.

J is TRBJ1-1 and V is TRBV2; D is possibly TRBD1 (6 bases). V was shortened by 8 bases and J by 0 bases, with 7 bases between the two germline ends. The CDR3 covers 12 residues. Per the germline V gene, CDR1 is SNHLY and CDR2 is FYNNEI. In nucleotides, the CDR3 is TGTGCCAGCCAGGGGTTGAACACTGAAGCTTTCTTT. Encoded protein: CASQGLNTEAFF. Combining the CDR3 with reference TRBV2 and TRBJ1-1 gives the whole variable domain EPEVTQTPSHQVTQMGQEVILRCVPISNHLYFYWYRQILGQKVEFLVSFYNNEISEKSEIFDDQFSVERPDGSNFTLKIRSTKLEDSAMYFCASQGLNTEAFFGQGTRLTVV.

The chain links TRBV29-1 to TRBJ1-1; TRBD1 matches 10 bases. Germline assignment: CDR1 SQVTM and CDR2 ANQGSEA. The CDR3 runs 12 residues. V lost 7 bases and J lost 4; bases outside the gene matches: 3. This CDR3 reads CSAGTGVTEAFF. DNA for the CDR3: TGCAGCGCTGGGACAGGGGTCACTGAAGCTTTCTTT.

A single count supports this clone. This chain connects TRBV30 to TRBJ2-7; 10 bases align to TRBD1. After removal of 1 base from V and 6 bases from J, the junction contained 9 bases not matched to a gene. The length of the CDR3 is 15 residues. Germline CDR1 reads GTSNPN; CDR2 reads SVGIG (reference sequence). The CDR3 DNA follows: TGTGCCTGGAGTGCCGGGACAGGGGTCGTCCGCGAGCAGTACTTC. Amino acids: CAWSAGTGVVREQYF.

This sequence joins TRBV29-1 and TRBJ1-3; unclear D gene. This CDR3 has 13 amino acids. Germline loops: CDR1 SQVTM, CDR2 ANQGSEA. The V end lost 6 bases, the J end lost 0 bases, and 9 bases lay between the germline ends. CDR3 nucleotide sequence: TGCAGCGTGTGGAAGAGCTCTGGAAACACCATATATTTT. Its translation is CSVWKSSGNTIYF.

V gene TRBV7-9 combines with J gene TRBJ1-2, with D hard to call. The CDR3 covers 14 residues. V was clipped by 0 bases and J by 4 bases, with 9 bases between them. Germline CDR1 and CDR2: SEHNR and FQNEAQ (reference sequence). CDR3 region: CASSLAAESYGYTF. The DNA of the CDR3 is TGTGCCAGCAGCTTAGCAGCGGAGAGCTATGGCTACACCTTC.

The chain employs TRBV21-1 and TRBJ2-7; the DNA was not compared with TRBD1, the D call given in the table. TRBV21-1 is tagged as a pseudogene. The CDR3 loop spans 13 amino acids. CDR3 amino acids: CASTIGTAYEQYF. CDR3 nucleotides: TGTGCCAGCACAATAGGGACAGCCTACGAGCAGTACTTC.

J is TRBJ2-3 and V is TRBV4-1; D might be TRBD1 or TRBD2, each matching 5 bases. The CDR3 totals 15 residues. From germline, CDR1 is MGHRA and CDR2 YSYEKL. V was trimmed by 3 bases and J by 5 bases, leaving 15 bases between them. CDR3 sequence: CASSHSGTRGDTQYF. In DNA form, the CDR3 reads TGCGCCAGCAGCCATTCCGGGACCCGAGGAGATACGCAGTATTTT.

CDR3 sequence: CASKNRGTGELFF. As DNA, the CDR3 is TGTGCCAGCAAAAACAGGGGCACCGGGGAGCTGTTTTTT. J is TRBJ2-2 and V is TRBV6-6; 7 bases fit TRBD1. The germline V gene encodes CDR1 MNHNY and CDR2 SVGAGI (reference sequence). V was pared by 7 bases and J by 4 bases, with 3 bases of the junction left unmatched. The CDR3 is 13 residues long.

The chain has TRBV7-2 and TRBJ2-5; D remains unclear. The germline gives CDR1 SGHTA, CDR2 FQGNSA. Trimming took 4 bases from V and 5 from J, leaving 5 bases between them. This CDR3 contains 11 residues. The CDR3 is CASSYAETQYF. CDR3 DNA sequence: TGTGCCAGCAGCTACGCTGAGACCCAGTACTTC.

This chain joins TRBV5-1 and TRBJ2-7, with a weak D call TRBD1 (5 bases). CDR3 length: 17 amino acids. Trimming took 1 base from V and 3 from J, leaving 20 bases between them. Germline V gene data show CDR1 as SGHRS and CDR2 as YFSETQ. CDR3 bases: TGCGCCAGCAGCTTGTTCAATCGCGTTAAGGGGTACTACGAGCAGTACTTC. Translating gives CASSLFNRVKGYYEQYF.

A note on this clone: Other DNA sequences from this sample encode an identical CDR3 as well. This chain uses TRBV29-1 with TRBJ2-5; no reliable D call. Per germline, CDR1 SQVTM and CDR2 ANQGSEA. V lost 4 bases to trimming and J lost 3 bases, with 3 bases between them. The CDR3 has 10 amino acids. This chain's CDR3 is CSVGEETQYF. The CDR3 DNA sequence: TGCAGCGTTGGTGAAGAGACCCAGTACTTC.